Listed below are T cell receptor beta chains from one sample, sequenced in a study of T cell changes during pregnancy in multiple sclerosis. This table comes from immunoSEQ multiplex PCR, and its TCRdb copy is limited to in-frame clones, with some not included. The table includes some 80,000 clones, 85% to 95% detected once. Sequencing was performed on CD4+ T cells from peripheral blood mononuclear cells, taken after pregnancy. These TCRs come from a female donor with multiple sclerosis, enrolled in a pregnancy study. CDR3s leave out the opening cysteine and the closing phenylalanine or tryptophan.

>TRBV5-4
ASSYPGQNTEAF
>TRBV28
ASSLPQAGRKGRGGSQPQH
>TRBV9
ASSPRTSAYTSSYEQY
>TRBV9
ASSGLAGFTDTQY
>TRBV11-1
ASNRGGGETQY
>TRBV9
ASSVLDREGSYT
>TRBV15
ATSRVTGTGGFYEQY
>TRBV6-1
ASVIVDRGPYEQY
>TRBV11-2
ASSLVRTSGRIYEQF
>TRBV2
ASLGWDYGNTIY
>TRBV7-2
ASSLVVGQAGANVLT
>TRBV9
ASSVATSARTGELF
>TRBV29-1
SVLIAKNIQY
>TRBV5-4
ASSLAGGSVGELF
>TRBV18
ASSPRTGPSYEQY
>TRBV11-2
ASSAEAGGSYEQY
>TRBV28
ASRTGGGRGETQY
>TRBV27
ASSWGLAGGPSGELF
>TRBV7-9
ASHKGEGGDYEQY
>TRBV19
ASSSTSGRGTQY
>TRBV28
ASSFAGSNGELF
>TRBV19
ASSTKGQGRQGYT
>TRBV9
ASSVGLAGGGSSYNEQF
>TRBV6-6
ASSYSTGRAF
>TRBV10-3
AISESSGSFYEQY
>TRBV5-1
ASSPTELAGGGSYEQY
>TRBV29-1
SVWSGGREQY
>TRBV2
ASRPGTGGDEQY
>TRBV5-6
ASSLVAGGQETQY
>TRBV29-1
SANTGGSRQETQY
>TRBV19
ASSRRQGPYNEQF
>TRBV11-2
ASSRLRDSSYEQY
>TRBV19
AGSIGPGGTQPQH
>TRBV5-8
ASSLSAGVNTEAF
>TRBV28
ASSPTGTGYT
>TRBV5-1
ASSKGQERGNEQF
>TRBV19
ASRQSSRGTEAF
>TRBV28
ASDTSGLGSSYEQY